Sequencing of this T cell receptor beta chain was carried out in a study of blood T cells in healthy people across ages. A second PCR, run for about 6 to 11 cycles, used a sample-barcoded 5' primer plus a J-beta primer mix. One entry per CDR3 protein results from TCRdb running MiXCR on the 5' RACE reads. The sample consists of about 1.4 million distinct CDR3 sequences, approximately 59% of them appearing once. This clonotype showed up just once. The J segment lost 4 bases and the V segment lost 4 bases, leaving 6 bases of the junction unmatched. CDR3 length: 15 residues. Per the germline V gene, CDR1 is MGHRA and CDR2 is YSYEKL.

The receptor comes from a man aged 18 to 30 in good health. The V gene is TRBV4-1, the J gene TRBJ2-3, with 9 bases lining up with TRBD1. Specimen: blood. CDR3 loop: CASSPGDREADTQYF. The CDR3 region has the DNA TGCGCCAGCAGCCCAGGGGACAGGGAGGCAGATACGCAGTATTTT.